There are many counts of the clone carrying this TCR beta chain. MiXCR was run by TCRdb on the RT-PCR reads, yielding one entry per CDR3 protein. The sample records some 960,000 distinct CDR3 sequences, approximately 18% being singletons. This record belongs to a study of patients and donors after allogeneic stem cell transplantation. The CDR3 has 14 amino acids. V was pared by 4 bases and J by 2 bases, with 11 bases between. The germline gives CDR1 LNHNV, CDR2 YYDKDF (reference sequence). The sample taken for sequencing was blood, either unsorted or a sorted T cell fraction (not recorded which). The chain employs TRBV15 and TRBJ1-1; a weak D match, TRBD1 (6 bases). The receptor was derived from a human donor who was either an allogeneic HSCT recipient or a stem cell or donor lymphocyte infusion donor (not recorded which). It is not recorded whose cells these are; they may come from a transplant donor. The CDR3 DNA is TGTGCCACCAGCACCCAAGGGGGTAACACTGAAGCTTTCTTT. Protein sequence: CATSTQGGNTEAFF.